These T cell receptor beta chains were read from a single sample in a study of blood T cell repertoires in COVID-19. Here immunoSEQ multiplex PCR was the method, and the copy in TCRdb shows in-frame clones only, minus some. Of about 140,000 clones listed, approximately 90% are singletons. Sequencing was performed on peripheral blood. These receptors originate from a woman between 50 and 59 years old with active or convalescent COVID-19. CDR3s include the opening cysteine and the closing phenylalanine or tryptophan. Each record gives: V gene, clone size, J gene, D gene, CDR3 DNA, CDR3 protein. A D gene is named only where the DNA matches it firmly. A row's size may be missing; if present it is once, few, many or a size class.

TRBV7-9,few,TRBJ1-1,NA,TGTGCCAGCAGCTTAGCGGGCAGCAGGAACACTGAAGCTTTCTTT,CASSLAGSRNTEAFF
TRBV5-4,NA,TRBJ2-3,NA,TGTGCCAGCAGCTTATTTTTAGCGGCTAGCACAGATACGCAGTATTTT,CASSLFLAASTDTQYF
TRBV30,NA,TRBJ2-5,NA,TGTGCCTGGAGGGGCGGGGGCCCGGAGACCCAGTACTTC,CAWRGGGPETQYF
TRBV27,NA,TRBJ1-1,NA,TGTGCCAGCAGTGATTCAGGGAACACTGAAGCTTTCTTT,CASSDSGNTEAFF
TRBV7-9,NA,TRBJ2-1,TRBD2,TGTGCCAGCAGCTTAATAGCGGGAGGCGCAAATGAGCAGTTCTTC,CASSLIAGGANEQFF
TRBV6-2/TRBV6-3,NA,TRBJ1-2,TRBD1,TGTGCCAGCAGGCCTACCGGGACAGCCCATGGCTACACCTTC,CASRPTGTAHGYTF
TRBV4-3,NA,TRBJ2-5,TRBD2,TGCGCCAGCAGCCACCTACTAGCGGGACAGCAAGAGACCCAGTACTTC,CASSHLLAGQQETQYF
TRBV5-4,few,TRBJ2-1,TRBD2,TGTGCCAGCACCGGAGGGGCTAGCGGCTACAATGAGCAGTTCTTC,CASTGGASGYNEQFF
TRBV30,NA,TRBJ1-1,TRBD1,TGTGCCTGGAGTGTAGCAGATGGGACAGGGGCTTTCTTT,CAWSVADGTGAFF
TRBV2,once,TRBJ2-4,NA,TGTGCCAGCAGTGAAGCACAGGGATCCAAAAACATTCAGTACTTC,CASSEAQGSKNIQYF
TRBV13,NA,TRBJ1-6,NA,TGTGCCAGCAGCTTAGAAGGCGCAGGGAGGCCTTCACCCCTCCACTTT,CASSLEGAGRPSPLHF
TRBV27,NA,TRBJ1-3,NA,TGTGCCAGCAGTTTATCCCGGACAGTAAGCTCTGGAAACACCATATATTTT,CASSLSRTVSSGNTIYF
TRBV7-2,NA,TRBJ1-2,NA,TGTGCCAGCAGCTTAAACCCAGGACAGACCTATGGCTACACCTTC,CASSLNPGQTYGYTF
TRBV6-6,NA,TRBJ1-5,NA,TGTGCCAGCAGTCCTCTCACGGGGGGTTATAGCAATCAGCCCCAGCATTTT,CASSPLTGGYSNQPQHF
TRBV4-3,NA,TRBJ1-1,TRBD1,TGCGCCAGCAGCTACTCACAGGGGGTGGGCACTGAAGCTTTCTTT,CASSYSQGVGTEAFF
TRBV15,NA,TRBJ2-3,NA,TGTGCCACCAGCGCAGAACAGGCCTTCAGTACGCAGTATTTT,CATSAEQAFSTQYF
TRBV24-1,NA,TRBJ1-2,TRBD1,TGTGCCACCAGCGTACCGTTGATTTCAGGGGGCGAAGGCTACACCTTC,CATSVPLISGGEGYTF
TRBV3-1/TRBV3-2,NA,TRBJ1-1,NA,TGTGCCAGCACCCGGGGAGGGGGGAACACTGAAGCTTTCTTT,CASTRGGGNTEAFF